One sample yielded the 14 T cell receptor beta chains listed below, sequenced in a study of T cell changes during pregnancy in multiple sclerosis (dated by TCRdb to between 2019 and 2020). The library was obtained by the immunoSEQ multiplex PCR assay. In its TCRdb copy, this immuneACCESS table keeps in-frame sequences only and misses some clones. Where compared with another copy, unresolved V genes explain less than half of these, and the others have no known cause. The sample table records over 30,000 clones; 90% to 95% of these occur just once. The ten largest clones represent roughly 2.8% of the sample. The specimen comprised CD4+ T cells from peripheral blood mononuclear cells, sampled in the third trimester of pregnancy. The receptors originated from a female donor in good health, enrolled as a control in a pregnancy study.

The chain is built from TRBV29-1 and TRBJ2-2; 14 bases match TRBD2. After removal of 5 bases from V and 7 bases from J, the junction contained 12 bases not matched to a gene. This CDR3 region has 17 residues. CDR1 is SQVTM, CDR2 ANQGSEA, per germline. CDR3 protein: CSVTGTSGSVGVGELFF. The CDR3 bases are TGCAGCGTTACCGGGACTAGCGGGAGTGTGGGGGTCGGGGAGCTGTTTTTT.

J is TRBJ1-4 and V is TRBV4-1; possible D gene TRBD1, 5 bases. V was shortened by 5 bases and J by 3 bases, with 10 bases between the two germline ends. This CDR3 region has 14 residues. Germline assignment: CDR1 MGHRA and CDR2 YSYEKL. CDR3 sequence: CASSYRTANEKLFF. The CDR3 nucleotides are TGCGCCAGCAGCTACAGGACGGCTAATGAAAAACTGTTTTTT.

This chain connects TRBV4-1 to TRBJ1-4; tentatively, D is TRBD1 (5 bases). The length of the CDR3 is 16 residues. CDR1 is MGHRA, CDR2 YSYEKL, per germline. Trimming left V 3 bases short and J 8 bases short, with 19 bases between. The CDR3 loop is CASSHPWRGKGEKLFF. CDR3 bases: TGCGCCAGCAGCCATCCCTGGCGGGGGAAGGGAGAAAAACTGTTTTTT.

The gene calls are TRBV5-1 and TRBJ2-5; D might be TRBD1 (6 bases). This CDR3 has 13 amino acids. From germline, CDR1 is SGHRS and CDR2 YFSETQ. V was shortened by 4 bases and J by 4 bases, with 11 bases between the two germline ends. Here the CDR3 reads CASSPQGSETQYF. The CDR3 bases are TGCGCCAGCAGCCCCCAGGGGTCAGAGACCCAGTACTTC.

The CDR3 bases are TGTGCCAGCAGTGACAGGGGACATAGCACAGATACGCAGTATTTT. It codes for CASSDRGHSTDTQYF. The chain joins TRBV6-4 to TRBJ2-3, with a possible D match to TRBD1 (6 bases). The germline gives CDR1 MRHNA, CDR2 SNTAGT. Trimming stripped 2 bases from V and 0 bases from J, with 9 bases between. This CDR3 has 15 amino acids.

This chain joins TRBV28 and TRBJ1-4, with D perhaps matching TRBD1 (6 bases). CDR1 and CDR2 from the germline V gene are MDHEN and SYDVKM. Between the trimmed V and J ends, which lost 5 bases and 7 bases, there was a span of 14 bases. This CDR3 has 14 residues. Written as DNA, the CDR3 is TGTGCCAGCAGTGCACAGGGACGTCGTGAAAAACTGTTTTTT. Translating it yields CASSAQGRREKLFF.

The J gene is TRBJ2-5, the V gene TRBV10-3; 10 bases are shared with TRBD1. The CDR3 runs 14 residues. The germline V gene has CDR1 ENHRY and CDR2 SYGVKD. Trimming at V came to 6 bases and at J to 4 bases, leaving 5 bases not matched to a gene. This CDR3 reads CAISGTGDRETQYF. Written as DNA, the CDR3 is TGTGCCATCAGCGGGACAGGGGACCGAGAGACCCAGTACTTC.

The genes are TRBV29-1 and TRBJ2-3, with 7 bases fitting TRBD1. Germline CDR1 reads SQVTM; CDR2 reads ANQGSEA. This CDR3 has 14 residues. V was pared by 4 bases and J by 4 bases, with 8 bases of the junction left unmatched. The CDR3 spells CSVGARTGADTQYF. CDR3 nucleotides: TGCAGCGTTGGGGCTCGGACAGGAGCAGATACGCAGTATTTT.

The rearrangement uses TRBV28 and TRBJ2-1, with TRBD2 identical over 11 bases. The CDR3 loop spans 16 amino acids. CDR1 is MDHEN, CDR2 SYDVKM, per germline. V lost 3 bases to trimming and J lost 10 bases; unmatched junction nucleotides: 11. The CDR3, as DNA: TGTGCCAGCAGTTTTAACCCTAGCGGGAGGCCCCGAGAGCAGTTCTTC. As protein: CASSFNPSGRPREQFF.

The chain recombines TRBV15 with TRBJ2-7; TRBD2 agrees at 8 bases. Germline V gives CDR1 LNHNV, CDR2 YYDKDF (reference sequence). V gave up 9 bases and J gave up 1 base; unmatched junction bases: 5. This CDR3 spans 13 amino acids. The CDR3 sequence is CATRASGSYEQYF. The CDR3 DNA reads TGTGCCACTAGGGCTAGCGGGTCCTACGAGCAGTACTTC.

This chain joins TRBV27 and TRBJ2-2; 10 bases agree with TRBD2. Germline lookup yields CDR1 MNHEY and CDR2 SMNVEV (reference sequence). J gave up 3 bases and V 3 bases, and 7 bases lay outside the gene matches. CDR3 size: 17 residues. The CDR3 here is CASSFSSGSGYTGELFF. The CDR3 coding sequence is TGTGCCAGCAGTTTTTCTAGCGGGAGCGGGTACACCGGGGAGCTGTTTTTT.

The chain recombines TRBV19 with TRBJ2-7, with a weak D call TRBD1 (6 bases). This CDR3 spans 16 amino acids. From germline, CDR1 is LNHDA and CDR2 SQIVND (reference sequence). Trimming removed 3 bases at V and 0 bases at J, with 15 bases between. CDR3: CASSIFVTDSSYEQYF. CDR3 in DNA: TGTGCCAGTAGTATCTTTGTAACGGACAGCTCCTACGAGCAGTACTTC.

This chain uses TRBV6-5 with TRBJ1-1; 10 bases line up with TRBD1. Germline V lookup: CDR1 MNHEY, CDR2 SVGAGI. The CDR3 loop spans 15 amino acids. Trimming removed 7 bases from V and 5 bases from J; junction bases left unmatched: 10. For the CDR3, the DNA is TGTGCCAGCAACATCGGGACAGGGGCGTGGACTGAAGCTTTCTTT. As protein: CASNIGTGAWTEAFF.

The J gene is TRBJ2-5, the V gene TRBV7-3, with D tentatively TRBD2 (6 bases). This CDR3 has 13 residues. Trimming cost V 3 bases and J 4 bases, with 9 bases left between them. Germline CDR1 is SGHTA and CDR2 is FQGTGA. CDR3 region: CASSFKEGETQYF. The CDR3 coding sequence is TGTGCCAGCAGCTTCAAGGAGGGAGAGACCCAGTACTTC.